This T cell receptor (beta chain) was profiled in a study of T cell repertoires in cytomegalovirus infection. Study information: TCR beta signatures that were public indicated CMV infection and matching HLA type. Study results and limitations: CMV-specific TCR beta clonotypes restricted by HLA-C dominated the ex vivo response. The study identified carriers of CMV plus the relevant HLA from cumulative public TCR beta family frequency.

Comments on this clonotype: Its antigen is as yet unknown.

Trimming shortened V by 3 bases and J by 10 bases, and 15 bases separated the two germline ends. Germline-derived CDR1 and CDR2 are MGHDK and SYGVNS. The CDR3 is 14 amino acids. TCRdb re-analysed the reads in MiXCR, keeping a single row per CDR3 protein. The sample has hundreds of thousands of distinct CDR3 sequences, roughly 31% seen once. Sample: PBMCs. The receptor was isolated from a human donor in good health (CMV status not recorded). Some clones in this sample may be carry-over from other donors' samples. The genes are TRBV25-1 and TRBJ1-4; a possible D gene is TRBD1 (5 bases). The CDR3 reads CASSDPGTLAKLFF. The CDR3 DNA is TGTGCCAGCAGTGACCCAGGGACTTTGGCAAAACTGTTTTTT.